The entry below gives a single T cell receptor (beta chain) sequence along with its context. This clone's antigen is unknown. There are no base qualities to consult, and no much larger clone falls within one base. This sample was taken from a study of blood T cells in healthy people across ages (dated by TCRdb to 2014 to 2015). Background for the entire study: In model experiments, template switching captured roughly one uniquely barcoded TCR beta cDNA molecule for every two T cells. Using deep sequencing normalized with unique cDNA molecular identifiers, the study measured how TCR beta repertoire diversity changes with age. Four age groups were formed from the donors: young (average around 15 years), middle-aged (roughly 38), aged (62) and long-lived (more than 75). The study analyzed two additional independent replicas of 1 million unique cDNA reads from the same blood draw for two donors, one aged 18 to 30 and one aged 80 or older. What the research found in general, with its limitations: Compared with the aged group, the long-lived group had more naive CD4+ T cells, fewer expanded clones and increased TCR diversity, suggesting age selection. As age increased, observed TCR beta diversity per million T cells dropped in a roughly linear way, and a significant reduction was already evident by age about 36. Because the CMV infection status of the donors was unknown, age-related changes in expanded clonotypes may potentially have been confounded. Observed TCR beta diversity correlated strongly with the percentage of naive T cells measured by flow cytometry. Estimates of total diversity based on one million sequenced T cells were considered lower bounds and underestimates. Since profiling was done on bulk unsorted PBMCs, naive and antigen-experienced compartments could not be conclusively compared.

Library construction relied on 5' RACE. Instrument on record: Illumina HiSeq 2500. A second PCR of roughly 7 to 12 cycles was run with a J-beta primer mix and a sample-barcoded 5' primer. A unique molecular identifier was introduced onto each TCR beta cDNA molecule by a template-switch 5' adaptor carrying 12 random nucleotides. Each sample yielded at least 2.5 million CDR3-containing paired-end reads. First-strand cDNA was synthesized from all RNA with the Mint cDNA synthesis kit, primed by a TRBC-specific oligonucleotide. Following uracil-DNA glycosylase treatment, all cDNA underwent a first 18-cycle PCR with the universal primers M1SS and BC2_uni_R. The study's processing was this. Normalization of each sample was performed by random selection of 1 million high-quality reads, each carrying a distinct molecular identifier. Reads with shared molecular identifiers were discarded instead of being binned into consensus sequences. MiTCR, set to a Q25 quality threshold and the strictest error-elimination algorithm, was used for CDR3 identification, clonotype clustering and error correction. A nonparametric unseen species model with Euler transformation was used to estimate a lower bound on total TCR beta diversity. In-frame beta chains were kept once TCRdb had trimmed the public reads at Q25 with fastp and called clones with MiXCR. Every CDR3 protein is listed once, alongside the most common genes and DNA of its rows. The V and J calls were not made by the authors but by TCRdb's processing. The sample includes approximately 490,000 distinct CDR3 sequences, with 20% to 30% observed a single time. The ten largest clones represent just under 9% of the sample.

The CDR3 spans 19 residues, from the cysteine through the phenylalanine. Only the CDR3 portion is preserved as DNA: 57 bases, with reading frame beginning at the first base. Relative to germline, V is missing 4 bases and J is missing 3 bases, with 16 bases of the junction outside any gene match. Reading the germline V gene (reference sequence) gives CDR1 LGHDT and CDR2 YNNKEL. Donors were a few dozen systemically healthy Caucasian individuals from Russia aged roughly 6 to 95 years. Each donor gave ten milliliters of peripheral blood, collected into EDTA-treated Vacutainer tubes. Ficoll-Paque density-gradient centrifugation was used to isolate PBMCs, with at least 6.5 million per sample. Trizol reagent was used to extract total RNA from the PBMCs, yielding at least 6 micrograms per sample. Naive CD45RAhigh/CD27high T cell percentages were measured by flow cytometry on a PBMC aliquot from every donor.

The same sample was also used in a study of T cells of mothers and their children. Looking at the second paper: The donors were nine systemically healthy Caucasian individuals, made up of three mothers and their six children. cDNA synthesis consumed the entire amount of extracted RNA, loaded at approximately 1.4 ug RNA in each 15 ul reaction. In the second PCR, sample barcodes and 2-4 random nucleotides were introduced via the M1S primer. Over 8 million TCR beta CDR3 reads came from each mother, compared with some 3 million reads from each child. Thymic selection shapes the output of TCR recombination in a similar way in related and unrelated pairs, and inherited differences have a minor effect. Related mother-child pairs always showed normalized repertoire overlap that was slightly higher than in unrelated mother-child pairs, though the difference was never significant. With a sensitivity of approximately 100 clones per million clonotypes, no persistent microchimeric T cell clones were detected. Deep NGS was used in the study to compare the TCR beta repertoires of mothers and children and to look for features that separate related mother-child pairs from unrelated individuals. The mean age was about 37 +/- 4 years for the mothers and around 10 +/- 4 years for the children. After adapters were ligated using NEBNext reagents, the libraries underwent 100+100 nt paired-end sequencing on an Illumina HiSeq 2000. To avoid cross-contamination, the mother libraries and the child libraries were prepared a month apart and sequenced in separate runs. Between roughly 450,000 and 2,000,000 distinct TCR beta clonotypes were identified per donor. Naive TCR beta clonotypes were estimated from low-frequency clonotypes matched to each donor's FACS-determined naive share, without sorting.

This chain is built from TRBV3-1 and TRBJ2-5; TRBD2 agrees with 11 junctional bases. This clonotype was obtained from a boy between 10 and 17 years old in good health. Sequencing was performed on blood. The sequenced DNA is TGTGCCAGCAGCCTATGGGGATATAGTAGCGGGAGGGAGGAAGAGACCCAGTACTTC. This gives the protein CASSLWGYSSGREEETQYF.